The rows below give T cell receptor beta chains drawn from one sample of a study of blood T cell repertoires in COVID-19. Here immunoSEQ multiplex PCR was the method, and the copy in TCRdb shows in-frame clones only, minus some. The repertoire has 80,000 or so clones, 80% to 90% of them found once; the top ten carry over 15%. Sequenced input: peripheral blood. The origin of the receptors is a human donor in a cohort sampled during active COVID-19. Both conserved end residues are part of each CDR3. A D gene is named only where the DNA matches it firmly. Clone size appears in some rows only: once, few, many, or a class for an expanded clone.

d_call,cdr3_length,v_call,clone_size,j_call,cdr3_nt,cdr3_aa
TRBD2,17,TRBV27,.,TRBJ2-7,TGTGCCAGCAGTTTATTCGGGGGGACCCAGCACGAGTACGAGCAGTACTTC,CASSLFGGTQHEYEQYF
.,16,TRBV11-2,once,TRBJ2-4,TGTGCCAGCAGCTTCTCCGAGGCAGGGTATAAGAACATTCAGTACTTC,CASSFSEAGYKNIQYF
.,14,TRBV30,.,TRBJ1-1,TGTGCCTGGAGAGAAACTGGGAGGTGGGCTGAAGCTTTCTTT,CAWRETGRWAEAFF
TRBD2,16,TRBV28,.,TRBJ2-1,TGTGCCAGCGGCACGTCTAGCGGGGGGACCTACAATGAGCAGTTCTTC,CASGTSSGGTYNEQFF
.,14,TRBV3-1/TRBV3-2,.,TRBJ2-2,TGTGCCAGCGTAGGGGGGGCTAACACCGGGGAGCTGTTTTTT,CASVGGANTGELFF
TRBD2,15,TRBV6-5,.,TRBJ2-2,TGTGCCAGCAGTTGGACTAGCGGATACACCGGGGAGCTGTTTTTT,CASSWTSGYTGELFF
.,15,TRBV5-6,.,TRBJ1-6,TGTGCCAGCAGCCTTGACAACGCCTATAATTCACCCCTCCACTTT,CASSLDNAYNSPLHF
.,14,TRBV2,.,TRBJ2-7,TGTGCCAGCAGTGAAGTTAACACCAACTACGAGCAGTACTTC,CASSEVNTNYEQYF
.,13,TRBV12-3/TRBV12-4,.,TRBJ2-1,TGTGCCAGCAGTAGAGCAGGGCCCAATGAGCAGTTCTTC,CASSRAGPNEQFF
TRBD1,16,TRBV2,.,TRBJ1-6,TGTGCCACCGGGACAGGGTACCCCGGCTATAATTCACCCCTCCACTTT,CATGTGYPGYNSPLHF
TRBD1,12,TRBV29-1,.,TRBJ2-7,TGCAGCTCCCGGGACAGCTCCTACGAGCAGTACTTC,CSSRDSSYEQYF
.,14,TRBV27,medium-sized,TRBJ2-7,TGTGCCAGCAGGCCATTACTAAGCTCCTACGAGCAGTACTTC,CASRPLLSSYEQYF
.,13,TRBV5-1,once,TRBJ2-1,TGCGCCAGCAGCTTGGTTTCTAGCCGCGAGCAGTTCTTC,CASSLVSSREQFF
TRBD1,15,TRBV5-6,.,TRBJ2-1,TGTGCCAGCAGCTTGACCGGGACAGGGGACAATGAGCAGTTCTTC,CASSLTGTGDNEQFF
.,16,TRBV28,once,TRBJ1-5,TGTGCCAGCATCCCAGGCACCTCCTATAGCAATCAGCCCCAGCATTTT,CASIPGTSYSNQPQHF
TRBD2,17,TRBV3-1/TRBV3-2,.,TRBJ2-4,TGTGCCAGCAGCCAAGGCTTTAGCGGGACAGCCAAAAACATTCAGTACTTC,CASSQGFSGTAKNIQYF
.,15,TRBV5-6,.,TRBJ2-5,TGTGCCAGCAGCCCAAACCCCCGGGTGGGAGAGACCCAGTACTTC,CASSPNPRVGETQYF
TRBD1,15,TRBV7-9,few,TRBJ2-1,TGTGCCAGCAGCTCACCGGGACAGACCTACAATGAGCAGTTCTTC,CASSSPGQTYNEQFF
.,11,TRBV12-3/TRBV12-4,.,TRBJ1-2,TGTGCCAGCAGTTCCGGTTATGGCTACACCTTC,CASSSGYGYTF
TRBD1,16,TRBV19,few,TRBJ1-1,TGTGCCAGTAGTATTCCATCGACAGGGATGAACACTGAAGCTTTCTTT,CASSIPSTGMNTEAFF
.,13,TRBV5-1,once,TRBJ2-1,TGCGCCAGCAGCTTGGTTTCGGGCAATGAGCAGTTCTTC,CASSLVSGNEQFF
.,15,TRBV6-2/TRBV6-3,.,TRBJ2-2,TGTGCCAGCAGCCCAACAGGGAGGGACACCGGGGAGCTGTTTTTT,CASSPTGRDTGELFF
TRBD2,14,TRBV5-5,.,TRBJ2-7,TGTGCCAGCAGCTTGAGCGGGGGGGCCTACGAGCAGTACTTC,CASSLSGGAYEQYF
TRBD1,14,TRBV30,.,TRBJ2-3,TGTGCCTGGAGTCCCGGACAGGGCTGGGATACGCAGTATTTT,CAWSPGQGWDTQYF
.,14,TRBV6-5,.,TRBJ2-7,TGTGCCAGCAGTTCCTCGACAGGCCTCTACGAGCAGTACTTC,CASSSSTGLYEQYF
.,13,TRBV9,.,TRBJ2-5,TGTGCCAGCAGCGTAGCCCTCCAAGAGACCCAGTACTTC,CASSVALQETQYF
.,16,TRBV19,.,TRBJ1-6,TGTGCCAGTAGTTCCAGGGAATTAGGCGGTAATTCACCCCTCCACTTT,CASSSRELGGNSPLHF
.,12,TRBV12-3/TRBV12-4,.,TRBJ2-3,TGTGCCAGCACCCTATTCGGGGATACGCAGTATTTT,CASTLFGDTQYF
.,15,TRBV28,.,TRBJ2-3,TGTGCCAGCAGGTCTCGAGGTTACGTGGCGGATACGCAGTATTTT,CASRSRGYVADTQYF
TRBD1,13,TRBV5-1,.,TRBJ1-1,TGCGCCAGCAGCCACGGACAGGGGGCTGAAGCTTTCTTT,CASSHGQGAEAFF
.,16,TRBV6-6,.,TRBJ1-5,TGTGCCAGCAGTTACAGGGGCCAGGGCAGCAATCAGCCCCAGCATTTT,CASSYRGQGSNQPQHF
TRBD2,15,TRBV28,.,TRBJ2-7,TGTGCCAGCAGTTCCGGGACTATAAGCTCCTACGAGCAGTACTTC,CASSSGTISSYEQYF
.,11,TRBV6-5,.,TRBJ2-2,TGTGCCAGCAGTTTTACTGGGGAGCTGTTTTTT,CASSFTGELFF
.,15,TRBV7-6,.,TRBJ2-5,TGTGCCAGCAGCCAAGGGGCGGGGATCCAAGAGACCCAGTACTTC,CASSQGAGIQETQYF
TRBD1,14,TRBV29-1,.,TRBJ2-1,TGCAGCGCGGATAGGGGGCGCCAGGGCAATGAGCAGTTCTTC,CSADRGRQGNEQFF
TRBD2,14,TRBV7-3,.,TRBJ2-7,TGTGCCAGCAGCAGCGGGACTAGCGGCTACGAGCAGTACTTC,CASSSGTSGYEQYF
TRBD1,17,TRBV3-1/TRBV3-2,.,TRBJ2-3,TGTGCCAGCAGCCAAGGACAGGGCGGTGACTACACAGATACGCAGTATTTT,CASSQGQGGDYTDTQYF